This T cell receptor (beta chain) originates from a study of T cells expressing NK-cell markers. Study context: HCMV serostatus: most of the eight sequenced donors positive, one negative. Study-level points and caveats: The study left the HCMV specificity of expanded NKG2C+ T cell clones unresolved.

The germline V gene encodes CDR1 LNHDA and CDR2 SQIVND (reference sequence). The CDR3 is 13 residues long. As to this clonotype: No antigen is known for it.

Template switching by 5'RACE with UMIs generated the TCR beta cDNA. TCRdb re-called the 5' RACE reads, yielding one record per CDR3 amino acid sequence without DNA. The repertoire table contains more than 400,000 distinct CDR3 sequences. The sample taken for sequencing was blood T cells: a sorted CD56 or NKG2C T cell subset, CD4+ or CD8+ T cells, or bulk PBMC T cells (not recorded which). This TCR came from a woman between 18 and 70 years old in good health. This rearrangement joins TRBV19 to TRBJ2-3; TCRdb lists TRBD2, though no DNA is available to test this call. The CDR3: CASSMRGTDTQYF.